These T cell receptor beta chains were read from a single sample in a study of CD8 T cells in ankylosing spondylitis. TCRdb re-called the 5' RACE reads with MiXCR, one entry per CDR3 protein. The top ten hold 12% to 15% of the sample, which has about 220,000 distinct CDR3 sequences, 5.5% to 7.5% seen once. The sequenced sample was blood, either unsorted or a sorted T cell fraction (not recorded which). These TCRs come from a male donor with ankylosing spondylitis. The CDR3 runs from the conserved cysteine through the conserved F or W. D genes are given only for firm matches. Only part of the rows carry a size: once, few, many, or a class if the clone is expanded.

many	18	TRBV12-3/TRBV12-4	-	TRBJ1-2	CASSPPPGAATLNYGYTF	TGTGCCAGCAGCCCGCCGCCGGGGGCCGCGACCCTTAACTATGGCTACACCTTC
many	16	TRBV20-1	TRBD1	TRBJ2-6	CSARDRDSSGANVLTF	TGCAGTGCTAGAGACCGGGACAGTTCAGGGGCCAACGTCCTGACTTTC
-	17	TRBV6-2/TRBV6-3	TRBD2	TRBJ2-7	CASSRPRRTSGSYEQYF	TGTGCCAGCAGTCGGCCCCGAAGGACTAGCGGGTCCTACGAGCAGTACTTC
many	17	TRBV11-2	-	TRBJ1-1	CASSLDSWNGVNTEAFF	TGTGCCAGCAGCTTAGACTCTTGGAATGGAGTGAACACTGAAGCTTTCTTT
many	16	TRBV11-2	TRBD1	TRBJ1-1	CASSLGLRGLRTEAFF	TGTGCCAGCAGCTTAGGATTGAGGGGGCTAAGGACTGAAGCTTTCTTT
many	15	TRBV24-1	TRBD2	TRBJ2-7	CATSARSGSTYEQYF	TGTGCCACCAGTGCCCGTAGCGGGAGCACCTACGAGCAGTACTTC
-	13	TRBV10-3	TRBD1	TRBJ2-1	CAIPGQGMNEQFF	TGTGCCATACCGGGACAGGGGATGAATGAGCAGTTCTTC
many	14	TRBV5-6	-	TRBJ1-5	CASSASWGNQPQHF	TGTGCCAGCAGCGCCTCTTGGGGGAATCAGCCCCAGCATTTT
few	18	TRBV11-1	-	TRBJ2-3	CASSHPVDFFSSTDTQYF	TGTGCCAGCAGCCATCCCGTAGACTTCTTTTCTAGCACAGATACGCAGTATTTT
many	16	TRBV29-1	-	TRBJ2-6	CSVRGVVSSGANVLTF	TGCAGCGTCCGTGGGGTTGTTAGCTCTGGGGCCAACGTCCTGACTTTC
many	16	TRBV6-5	-	TRBJ1-4	CASSYRGTGRLEKLFF	TGTGCCAGCAGTTACAGGGGGACGGGGCGTCTGGAAAAACTGTTTTTT
many	15	TRBV6-4	TRBD2	TRBJ2-1	CASSVLAGPRVEQFF	TGTGCCAGCAGTGTACTAGCGGGGCCCAGAGTTGAGCAGTTCTTC
-	19	TRBV4-2	-	TRBJ1-5	CASSQEGGFGSHSNQPQHF	TGTGCCAGCAGCCAAGAAGGTGGTTTCGGGTCTCACAGCAATCAGCCCCAGCATTTT
-	16	TRBV6-1	-	TRBJ2-1	CASNLLAGGSYNEQFF	TGTGCCAGCAACCTCCTAGCAGGAGGGTCCTACAATGAGCAGTTCTTC
few	15	TRBV6-2/TRBV6-3	-	TRBJ1-3	CASRGRPFSGNTIYF	TGTGCCAGCAGAGGACGGCCTTTCTCTGGAAACACCATATATTTT
many	16	TRBV20-1	TRBD2	TRBJ2-1	CSARLPRTSGNVEQFF	TGCAGTGCTAGACTACCTCGGACTAGCGGGAACGTTGAGCAGTTCTTC
many	12	TRBV7-9	TRBD1	TRBJ2-1	CATPALGTGTFF	TGTGCCACCCCCGCCCTCGGGACAGGGACGTTCTTC
-	14	TRBV2	-	TRBJ2-5	CASSDRRPYETQYF	TGTGCCAGCAGTGACCGGAGGCCGTACGAGACCCAGTACTTC
few	14	TRBV2	TRBD1	TRBJ2-2	CARDRGFGTGELFF	TGTGCCAGGGACAGGGGGTTCGGTACCGGGGAGCTGTTTTTT
many	15	TRBV20-1	TRBD2	TRBJ2-1	CSARDHGRDYNEQFF	TGCAGTGCTAGAGATCACGGGAGGGATTACAATGAGCAGTTCTTC
many	15	TRBV20-1	-	TRBJ1-1	CSARALTAGNTEAFF	TGCAGTGCTAGAGCCTTGACAGCGGGGAACACTGAAGCTTTCTTT
many	15	TRBV20-1	-	TRBJ1-6	CSASGREYFNSPLHF	TGCAGTGCTAGTGGGAGGGAATATTTCAATTCACCCCTCCACTTT
-	15	TRBV15	TRBD1	TRBJ2-3	CATSSARTGTDTQYF	TGTGCCACCAGCTCAGCCCGGACAGGAACAGATACGCAGTATTTT
few	16	TRBV7-9	-	TRBJ2-5	CASSPVRGRFWTTQYF	TGTGCCAGCAGCCCCGTACGCGGCCGCTTTTGGACGACCCAGTACTTC
-	15	TRBV27	-	TRBJ1-5	CASTVTGYSNQPQHF	TGTGCCAGCACCGTCACAGGTTATAGCAATCAGCCCCAGCATTTT
few	14	TRBV4-3	-	TRBJ2-6	CASSQESGANVLTF	TGCGCCAGCAGCCAAGAGTCTGGGGCCAACGTCCTGACTTTC
many	15	TRBV4-1	-	TRBJ2-7	CASSQEKFGSYEQYF	TGCGCCAGCAGCCAAGAGAAGTTCGGGTCCTACGAGCAGTACTTC
many	15	TRBV7-9	-	TRBJ2-7	CASSRLAPASYEQYF	TGTGCCAGCAGCCGCCTCGCCCCAGCCTCCTACGAGCAGTACTTC
-	14	TRBV20-1	-	TRBJ1-6	CSAGEQGRDSPLHF	TGCAGTGCTGGGGAACAGGGTCGGGATTCACCCCTCCACTTT
many	17	TRBV27	-	TRBJ1-6	CASSLGRGETYNSPLHF	TGTGCCAGCAGTTTAGGCAGGGGAGAAACCTATAATTCACCCCTCCACTTT
few	16	TRBV9	-	TRBJ2-3	CASSAHGGSVTDTQYF	TGTGCCAGCAGCGCACATGGAGGGTCGGTCACAGATACGCAGTATTTT
many	14	TRBV20-1	TRBD2	TRBJ2-7	CSARDETSDYEQYF	TGCAGTGCTAGAGATGAGACTAGCGATTACGAGCAGTACTTC
few	14	TRBV9	-	TRBJ1-2	CASSVGGGVNGYTF	TGTGCCAGCAGCGTAGGCGGAGGGGTTAATGGCTACACCTTC
many	15	TRBV10-3	-	TRBJ2-1	CAISERESSYNEQFF	TGTGCCATCAGTGAGCGGGAGAGTTCCTACAATGAGCAGTTCTTC
-	14	TRBV7-8	TRBD1	TRBJ2-7	CASSTGQGGYEQYF	TGTGCCAGCAGCACGGGACAGGGAGGCTACGAGCAGTACTTC
many	13	TRBV20-1	-	TRBJ1-1	CSARWVLNTEAFF	TGCAGTGCTAGGTGGGTTTTGAACACTGAAGCTTTCTTT
many	19	TRBV6-2/TRBV6-3	-	TRBJ2-1	CASSYGRLDHNYIYNEQFF	TGTGCCAGCAGTTACGGGCGTCTCGACCACAACTACATCTACAATGAGCAGTTCTTC
many	15	TRBV4-2	-	TRBJ2-7	CASSQGAGSSYEQYF	TGTGCCAGCAGCCAAGGAGCCGGCAGCTCCTACGAGCAGTACTTC
many	16	TRBV12-3/TRBV12-4	-	TRBJ1-2	CASSFRTLGSGYGYTF	TGTGCCAGCAGTTTTCGAACTCTTGGCAGCGGATATGGCTACACCTTC
many	17	TRBV4-1	-	TRBJ2-3	CASSRIGGRGSTDTQYF	TGCGCCAGCAGCCGCATAGGGGGGAGGGGTAGTACAGATACGCAGTATTTT
many	12	TRBV29-1	TRBD2	TRBJ2-7	CSVETSGYEQYF	TGCAGCGTTGAGACTAGCGGTTACGAGCAGTACTTC